This TCR beta chain was recorded in a study of OX40 agonist ivuxolimab in advanced cancers. Sequencing was performed with immunoSEQ multiplex PCR; in TCRdb, only in-frame clones are kept and a portion is missing. The table lists about 13,000 clones, 55% to 75% of them singletons. There are 14 residues in the CDR3. CDR1 is SNHLY, CDR2 FYNNEI, per germline. V was shortened by 7 bases and J by 7 bases, with 17 bases between the two germline ends. The sequence was obtained from an adult with an advanced solid tumor such as melanoma, head and neck, liver or kidney cancer. The chain recombines TRBV2 with TRBJ2-1, with D tentatively TRBD2 (5 bases). Here the sequenced sample was CD4+ or CD8+ T cells sorted from blood, taken in a trial of the OX40 agonist ivuxolimab. DNA of the CDR3: TGTGCCAGCAAGGCTGACTACTCCGGGAATGAGCAGTTCTTC. This translates into CASKADYSGNEQFF.